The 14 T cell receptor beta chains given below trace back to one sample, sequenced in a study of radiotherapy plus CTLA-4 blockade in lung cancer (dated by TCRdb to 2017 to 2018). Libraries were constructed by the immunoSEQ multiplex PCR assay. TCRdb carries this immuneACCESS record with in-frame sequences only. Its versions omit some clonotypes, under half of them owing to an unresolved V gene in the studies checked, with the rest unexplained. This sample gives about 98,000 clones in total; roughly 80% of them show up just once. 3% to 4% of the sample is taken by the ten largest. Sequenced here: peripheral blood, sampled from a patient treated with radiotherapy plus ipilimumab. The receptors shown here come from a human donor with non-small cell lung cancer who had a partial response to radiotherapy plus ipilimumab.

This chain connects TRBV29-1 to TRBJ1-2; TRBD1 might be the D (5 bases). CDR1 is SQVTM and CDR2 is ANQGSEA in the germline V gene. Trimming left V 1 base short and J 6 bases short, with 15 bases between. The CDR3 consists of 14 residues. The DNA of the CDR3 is TGCAGCGTTGAAGCGCCGGGACTGAAACATGGCTACACCTTC. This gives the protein CSVEAPGLKHGYTF.

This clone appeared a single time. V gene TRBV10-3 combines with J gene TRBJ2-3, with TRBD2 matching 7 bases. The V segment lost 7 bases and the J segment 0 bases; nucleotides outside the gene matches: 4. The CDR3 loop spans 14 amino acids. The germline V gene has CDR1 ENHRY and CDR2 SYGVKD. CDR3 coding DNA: TGTGCCATCAACCAAGCGGGAAGCACAGATACGCAGTATTTT. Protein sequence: CAINQAGSTDTQYF.

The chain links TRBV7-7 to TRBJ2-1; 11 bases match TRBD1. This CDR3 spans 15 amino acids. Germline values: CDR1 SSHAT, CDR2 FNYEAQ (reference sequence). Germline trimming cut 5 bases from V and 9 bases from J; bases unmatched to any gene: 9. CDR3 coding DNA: TGTGCCAGCAGCCCCCGGGACAGGGGGGTCGGTGAGCAGTTCTTC. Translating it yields CASSPRDRGVGEQFF.

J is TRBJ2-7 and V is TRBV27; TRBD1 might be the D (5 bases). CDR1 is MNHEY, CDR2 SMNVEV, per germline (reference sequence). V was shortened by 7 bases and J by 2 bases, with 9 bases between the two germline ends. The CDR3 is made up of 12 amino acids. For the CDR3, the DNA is TGTGCCAGCACAGGGCAGACCTACGAGCAGTACTTC. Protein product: CASTGQTYEQYF.

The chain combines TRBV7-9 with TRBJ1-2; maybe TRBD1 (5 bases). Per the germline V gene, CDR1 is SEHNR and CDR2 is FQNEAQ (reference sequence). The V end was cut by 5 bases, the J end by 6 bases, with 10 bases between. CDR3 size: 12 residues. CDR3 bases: TGTGCCAGCAGCGCTCGACAGAATGGCTACACCTTC. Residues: CASSARQNGYTF.

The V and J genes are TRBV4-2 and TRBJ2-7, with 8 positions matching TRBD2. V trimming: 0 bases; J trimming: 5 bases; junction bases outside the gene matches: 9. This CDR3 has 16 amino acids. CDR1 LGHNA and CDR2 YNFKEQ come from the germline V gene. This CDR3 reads CASSQDKAGVGDEQYF. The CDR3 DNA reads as TGTGCCAGCAGCCAAGATAAAGCGGGAGTGGGGGACGAGCAGTACTTC.

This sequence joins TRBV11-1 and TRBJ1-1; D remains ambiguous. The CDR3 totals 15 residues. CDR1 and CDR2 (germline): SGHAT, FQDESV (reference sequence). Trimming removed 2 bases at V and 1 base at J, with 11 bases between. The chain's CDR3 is CASSLSASPNTEAFF. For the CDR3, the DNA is TGTGCCAGCAGCTTAAGCGCGAGTCCGAACACTGAAGCTTTCTTT.

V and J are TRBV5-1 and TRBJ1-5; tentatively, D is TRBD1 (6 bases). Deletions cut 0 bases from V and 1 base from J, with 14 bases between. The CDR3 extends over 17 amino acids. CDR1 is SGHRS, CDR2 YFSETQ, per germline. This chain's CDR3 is CASSLEPGGGSNQPQHF. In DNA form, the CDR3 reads TGCGCCAGCAGCTTGGAACCTGGGGGCGGGAGCAATCAGCCCCAGCATTTT. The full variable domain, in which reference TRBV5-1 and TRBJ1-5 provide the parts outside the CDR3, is KAGVTQTPRYLIKTRGQQVTLSCSPISGHRSVSWYQQTPGQGLQFLFEYFSETQRNKGNFPGRFSGRQFSNSRSEMNVSTLELGDSALYLCASSLEPGGGSNQPQHFGDGTRLSIL.

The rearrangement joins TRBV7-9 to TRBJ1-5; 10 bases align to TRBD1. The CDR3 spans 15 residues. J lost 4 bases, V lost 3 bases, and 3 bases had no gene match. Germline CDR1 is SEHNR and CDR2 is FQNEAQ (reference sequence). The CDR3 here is CASSFGTGVNQPQHF. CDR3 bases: TGTGCCAGCAGCTTTGGGACAGGGGTAAATCAGCCCCAGCATTTT.

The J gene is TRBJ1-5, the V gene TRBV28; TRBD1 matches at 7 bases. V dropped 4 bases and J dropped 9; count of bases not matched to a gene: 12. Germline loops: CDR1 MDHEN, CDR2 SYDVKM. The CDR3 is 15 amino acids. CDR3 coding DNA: TGTGCCAGCAGTTCCCCGACAGGGCAATATTGGCCCCAGCATTTT. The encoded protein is CASSSPTGQYWPQHF.

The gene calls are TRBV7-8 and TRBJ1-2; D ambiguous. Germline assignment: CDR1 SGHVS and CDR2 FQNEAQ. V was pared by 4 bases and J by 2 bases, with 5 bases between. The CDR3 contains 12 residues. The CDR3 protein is CASSYGNYGYTF. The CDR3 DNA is TGTGCCAGCAGCTACGGGAACTATGGCTACACCTTC.

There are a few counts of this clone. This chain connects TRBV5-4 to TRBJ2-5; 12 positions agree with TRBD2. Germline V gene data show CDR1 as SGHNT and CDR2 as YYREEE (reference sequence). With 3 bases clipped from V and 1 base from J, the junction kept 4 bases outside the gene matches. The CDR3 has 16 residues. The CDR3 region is CASSSPTSGGQETQYF. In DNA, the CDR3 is TGTGCCAGCAGCTCCCCGACTAGCGGGGGCCAAGAGACCCAGTACTTC.

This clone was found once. Here the CDR3 reads CAWAGGSSYNEQFF. In DNA form, the CDR3 reads TGTGCCTGGGCAGGCGGGAGTTCCTACAATGAGCAGTTCTTC. The V call is TRBV30, the J call TRBJ2-1; TRBD2 matches 7 bases. V shed 5 bases, J shed 1 base, and the junction held 5 bases outside the gene matches. In germline, CDR1 is GTSNPN, CDR2 SVGIG (reference sequence). This CDR3 has 14 amino acids. The whole variable domain, remainder taken from reference TRBV30 and TRBJ2-1, is SQTIHQWPATLVQPVGSPLSLECTVEGTSNPNLYWYRQAAGRGLQLLFYSVGIGQISSEVPQNLSASRPQDRQFILSSKKLLLSDSGFYLCAWAGGSSYNEQFFGPGTRLTVL.

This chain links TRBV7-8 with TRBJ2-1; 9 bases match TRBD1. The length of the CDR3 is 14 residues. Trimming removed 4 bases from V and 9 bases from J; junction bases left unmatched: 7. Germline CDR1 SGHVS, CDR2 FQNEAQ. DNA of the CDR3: TGTGCCAGCAGCTCGGGACAGGGCGGCTGTGAGCAGTTCTTC. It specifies CASSSGQGGCEQFF. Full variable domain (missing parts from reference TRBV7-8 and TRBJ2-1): GAGVSQSPRYKVAKRGQDVALRCDPISGHVSLFWYQQALGQGPEFLTYFQNEAQLDKSGLPSDRFFAERPEGSVSTLKIQRTQQEDSAVYLCASSSGQGGCEQFFGPGTRLTVL.